The 18 T cell receptor beta chains below were found in one sample sequenced in a study of T cell repertoires in aging, cancer and after chemotherapy. The template was genomic DNA from peripheral blood, not RNA. Rearranged V-D-J TRB sequences were amplified with a mixed TRB-A/B primer pool. TCRdb re-called the multiplex PCR reads with MiXCR, one entry per CDR3 protein. Altogether around 13,000 distinct CDR3 sequences are present, around a quarter being singletons, with the ten largest covering approximately 2.5%. Sequencing was performed on blood. Receptors were obtained from a human donor in good health.

The J gene is TRBJ1-6, the V gene TRBV10-3, with D perhaps TRBD1 (5 bases). The CDR3 spans 17 residues. V lost 2 bases, J lost 5 bases, and 16 bases lay in between. The germline V gene has CDR1 ENHRY and CDR2 SYGVKD. This CDR3 is CAISEPRSGADNSPLHF. The CDR3, as DNA: TGTGCCATCAGTGAGCCCCGTTCCGGGGCAGATAATTCACCCCTCCACTTT.

This chain joins TRBV6-5 and TRBJ1-4; TRBD1 is a possible D gene (5 bases). Germline CDR1 reads MNHEY; CDR2 reads SVGAGI. The CDR3 length is 14 residues. Trimming took 5 bases from V and 3 from J, leaving 10 bases between them. The DNA of the CDR3 is TGTGCCAGCAGTGTCCAACAGGCTAATGAAAAACTGTTTTTT. This encodes CASSVQQANEKLFF.

V is TRBV19 and J is TRBJ1-5; D call uncertain. V lost 1 base and J lost 9, with 7 bases in between. CDR1 LNHDA and CDR2 SQIVND come from the germline V gene (reference sequence). This CDR3 has 12 amino acids. CDR3 loop: CASSIGEGPQHF. Here the CDR3 DNA reads TGTGCCAGTAGTATAGGCGAGGGGCCCCAGCATTTT. Drawing the rest from reference TRBV19 and TRBJ1-5, the complete variable domain is DGGITQSPKYLFRKEGQNVTLSCEQNLNHDAMYWYRQDPGQGLRLIYYSQIVNDFQKGDIAEGYSVSREKKESFPLTVTSAQKNPTAFYLCASSIGEGPQHFGDGTRLSIL.

The chain links TRBV4-1 to TRBJ2-7, with TRBD2 matching over 11 bases. Germline V gene sequence: CDR1 MGHRA, CDR2 YSYEKL. The ends lost 3 bases at V and 5 bases at J; junction bases unmatched: 9. The CDR3 covers 16 residues. The CDR3 protein is CASSQQTSGDPDEQYF. The CDR3 region has the DNA TGCGCCAGCAGCCAGCAGACTAGCGGGGACCCCGACGAGCAGTACTTC.

The chain has TRBV6-5 and TRBJ2-3; 7 bases line up with TRBD2. Germline CDR1 is MNHEY and CDR2 is SVGAGI. The ends lost 6 bases at V and 1 base at J; junction bases unmatched: 7. This CDR3 comprises 15 residues. CDR3 sequence reads: CASRSTSFRTDTQYF. The DNA for the CDR3 is TGTGCCAGCAGGTCGACTAGCTTTCGCACAGATACGCAGTATTTT.

In its sample, this clonotype was seen a few times. J is TRBJ2-5 and V is TRBV19, with 12 nucleotides matching TRBD1. CDR3 length: 15 amino acids. Germline CDR1 reads LNHDA; CDR2 reads SQIVND (reference sequence). The ends lost 3 bases at V and 8 bases at J; junction bases unmatched: 7. The CDR3 protein is CASSMPTGTGGTQYF. CDR3 nucleotide sequence: TGTGCCAGTAGTATGCCGACCGGGACAGGGGGCACCCAGTACTTC.

This clonotype was observed a single time. V and J are TRBV7-9 and TRBJ2-1; D possibly corresponds to TRBD1 (6 bases). Germline V gives CDR1 SEHNR, CDR2 FQNEAQ (reference sequence). This CDR3 comprises 14 residues. The CDR3 region has the DNA TGTGTCAGAAGCAGCCGGGACACCTACAATGAGCAGTTCTTC. Protein: CVRSSRDTYNEQFF.

By its share, this clonotype is medium-sized. This rearrangement joins TRBV29-1 to TRBJ2-3; the match to TRBD2 covers 13 bases. Unmatched junction bases numbered 2, after V lost 7 bases and J lost 4 bases. The CDR3 extends over 13 amino acids. Germline V lookup: CDR1 SQVTM, CDR2 ANQGSEA. CDR3 sequence reads: CSATSGGADTQYF. CDR3 bases: TGCAGCGCCACTAGCGGGGGGGCAGATACGCAGTATTTT.

This chain connects TRBV15 to TRBJ2-1; a possible D gene is TRBD1 (5 bases). Germline V CDR1 and CDR2: LNHNV, YYDKDF (reference sequence). V was shortened by 3 bases and J by 8 bases, with 8 bases between the two germline ends. The length of the CDR3 is 12 residues. The chain's CDR3 is CATSRIGDEQFF. In DNA, the CDR3 is TGTGCCACCAGCAGGATAGGGGATGAGCAGTTCTTC.

This sequence joins TRBV20-1 and TRBJ2-7, with TRBD2 matching 8 bases. The CDR3 has 15 residues. CDR1 is DFQATT, CDR2 SNEGSKA, per germline (reference sequence). V shed 6 bases and J 6 bases; nucleotides not matched to a gene: 16. DNA of the CDR3: TGCAGTGCCCCCGGTAGCGGGGCGGGGGGATCCGAGCAGTACTTC. Translating gives CSAPGSGAGGSEQYF.

J is TRBJ2-6 and V is TRBV10-1; 11 positions agree with TRBD2. CDR1 WNHNN and CDR2 SYGVQD come from the germline V gene (reference sequence). The CDR3 covers 16 residues. The ends lost 6 bases at V and 3 bases at J; junction bases unmatched: 4. CDR3 bases: TGCGCCAGCAGCACTAGCGGGGGCGATGGGGCCAACGTCCTGACTTTC. It specifies CASSTSGGDGANVLTF.

This clonotype has just a few counts. The chain employs TRBV11-2 and TRBJ2-1, with 7 bases lining up with TRBD1. Germline loops: CDR1 SGHAT, CDR2 FQNNGV. This CDR3 spans 15 amino acids. V shed 5 bases, J shed 3 bases, and the junction held 7 bases outside the gene matches. The chain's CDR3 is CASSPRGNDYNEQFF. CDR3 coding DNA: TGTGCCAGCAGCCCCAGGGGGAACGACTACAATGAGCAGTTCTTC.

The chain joins TRBV18 to TRBJ2-1; 7 nucleotides align to TRBD2. The V gene's germline CDR1 is KGHSH and CDR2 LQKENI. Trimming removed 0 bases from V and 4 bases from J; junction bases left unmatched: 6. This CDR3 is built from 16 residues. This CDR3 reads CASSPPQTSLYNEQFF. CDR3 sequence (DNA): TGTGCCAGCTCACCACCCCAGACTAGCTTATACAATGAGCAGTTCTTC.

J is TRBJ2-7 and V is TRBV20-1, with D possibly being TRBD2 (6 bases). The CDR3 extends over 18 amino acids. CDR1 DFQATT and CDR2 SNEGSKA come from the germline V gene (reference sequence). Trimming took off 2 bases at V and 4 bases at J, with 27 bases between the two ends. The CDR3 region is CSARRRILVGTLAYEQYF. DNA of the CDR3: TGCAGTGCTAGAAGACGAATCCTCGTGGGAACTCTAGCGTACGAGCAGTACTTC.

This clonotype was detected a few times. The chain combines TRBV5-1 with TRBJ2-3; TRBD2 agrees at 15 bases. V lost 5 bases and J lost 2; bases outside the gene matches: 6. Germline V gene data show CDR1 as SGHRS and CDR2 as YFSETQ. The CDR3 has 17 residues. Here the CDR3 DNA reads TGCGCCAGCAGGGGGGGGACTAGCGGGGGGCACACAGATACGCAGTATTTT. Protein: CASRGGTSGGHTDTQYF.

V gene TRBV12-3 or TRBV12-4 combines with J gene TRBJ1-4, with D possibly TRBD1 on 5 matching bases. There are 15 residues in the CDR3. Trimming cost V 6 bases and J 2 bases, with 13 bases left between them. CDR3: CASRATGRTNEKLFF. The CDR3, as DNA: TGTGCCAGCAGGGCGACGGGGCGCACTAATGAAAAACTGTTTTTT.

This clonotype was found a few times. The chain has TRBV27 and TRBJ2-3; 7 bases are a match to TRBD1. V lost 6 bases and J lost 4; bases outside the gene matches: 10. The CDR3 consists of 15 residues. CDR1 and CDR2 (germline): MNHEY, SMNVEV (reference sequence). CDR3 sequence: CASSRIDRVADTQYF. The DNA for the CDR3 is TGTGCCAGCAGCCGAATAGACAGGGTCGCAGATACGCAGTATTTT.

Relative to its sample, this clonotype is medium-sized (0.01 to 0.1%). This chain joins TRBV20-1 and TRBJ2-3, with D uncertain. The CDR3 length is 13 residues. The V and J ends lost 1 base and 2 bases respectively, with 7 bases between them. Germline CDR1 is DFQATT and CDR2 is SNEGSKA (reference sequence). The CDR3 here is CSARVQTTDTQYF. The CDR3 nucleotides read TGCAGTGCTAGAGTACAGACCACAGATACGCAGTATTTT.